This is a list of T cell receptor beta chains from one sample in a study of OX40 agonist ivuxolimab in advanced cancers. Produced via immunoSEQ multiplex PCR; TCRdb's table is partial and in-frame only. The sample includes 30,000 to 35,000 clones, approximately 89% of them seen just once. The specimen comprised CD4+ or CD8+ T cells sorted from blood, sampled in a trial of the OX40 agonist ivuxolimab. The receptors stem from an adult with an advanced solid tumor such as melanoma, head and neck, liver or kidney cancer. The CDR3 runs from the conserved cysteine through the conserved F or W. Fields, in order: clone size, V gene, CDR3 length, J gene, D gene, CDR3 DNA, CDR3 protein. A D gene is named only where the DNA matches it firmly. Only some rows state a clone size, as once, few, many or a class for expanded clones.

-	TRBV2	16	TRBJ1-1	-	TGTGCCAGCAGTAACCGCGGGGGGACGGTGAACACTGAAGCTTTCTTT	CASSNRGGTVNTEAFF
-	TRBV28	16	TRBJ2-1	TRBD1	TGTGCCAGCAGCTGGAGTTGGGACAGGGGCAACAATGAGCAGTTCTTC	CASSWSWDRGNNEQFF
-	TRBV30	15	TRBJ1-4	TRBD1	TGTGCCTGGAGTGAGGGGGACAGGGGAGGTGAAAAACTGTTTTTT	CAWSEGDRGGEKLFF
-	TRBV15	12	TRBJ1-1	-	TGTGCCACCAAGGAGAGATACACTGAAGCTTTCTTT	CATKERYTEAFF
-	TRBV7-9	12	TRBJ2-7	-	TGTGCCAGCAGCCCCACGTTGTACGAGCAGTACTTC	CASSPTLYEQYF
once	TRBV19	15	TRBJ2-1	TRBD2	TGTGCCAGTAGTATACTAGCGGGAATGGTCAATGAGCAGTTCTTC	CASSILAGMVNEQFF
-	TRBV5-4	16	TRBJ2-2	TRBD2	TGTGCCAGCAGCTCCCCAGCGGGAGGGGACACCGGGGAGCTGTTTTTT	CASSSPAGGDTGELFF
-	TRBV7-9	12	TRBJ2-7	-	TGTGCCAGCAGCTTAGAGGTAGGCGAGCAGTACTTC	CASSLEVGEQYF
-	TRBV10-3	15	TRBJ1-5	-	TGTGCCATCAGTGGGACAGCTAATAGCAATCAGCCCCAGCATTTT	CAISGTANSNQPQHF
few	TRBV15	15	TRBJ2-1	-	TGTGCCACCAGCAGAGGTGGAAGCTCCTACAATGAGCAGTTCTTC	CATSRGGSSYNEQFF
-	TRBV18	14	TRBJ2-3	TRBD1	TGTGCCAGCTTTGCCGGGACAGGGAGTGATACGCAGTATTTT	CASFAGTGSDTQYF
-	TRBV29-1	13	TRBJ1-5	TRBD1	TGCAGCGTTATGGGACAGGGAGGACAGCCCCAGCATTTT	CSVMGQGGQPQHF
-	TRBV21-1	17	TRBJ2-1	-	TGTGCCAGCAGCAAAGAAGGCCGGGAGGAGGAGTTGCACGAGCAGTTCTTC	CASSKEGREEELHEQFF
-	TRBV7-2	16	TRBJ2-1	-	TGTGCCAGCAGCTTAATGCGTCTTAGCTCCTACAATGAGCAGTTCTTC	CASSLMRLSSYNEQFF
once	TRBV28	15	TRBJ1-2	TRBD1	TGTGCCAGCAGTTTGCCGGGACAGGGTAACTATGGCTACACCTTC	CASSLPGQGNYGYTF
-	TRBV5-1	14	TRBJ2-7	-	TGCGCCAGCAGCTTGGACCCAGCTTCTGACGAGCAGTACTTC	CASSLDPASDEQYF
once	TRBV10-3	13	TRBJ2-3	-	TGTGCCATCAGTGAGCGAGGCACAGATACGCAGTATTTT	CAISERGTDTQYF
-	TRBV7-2	15	TRBJ1-5	-	TGTGCCAGCAGCTTTTTCCCGGCCTCCAATCAGCCCCAGCATTTT	CASSFFPASNQPQHF
-	TRBV9	12	TRBJ2-7	-	TGTGCCAGCAGCGTAGGAGCCAACGAGCAGTACTTC	CASSVGANEQYF
-	TRBV27	14	TRBJ1-5	TRBD1	TGTGCCAGCAGCTCCGGGACAGGGTCTCAGCCCCAGCATTTT	CASSSGTGSQPQHF
-	TRBV5-1	14	TRBJ1-2	-	TGCGCCAGCAGCTTGGCAGTCCGGGACACTGGCTACACCTTC	CASSLAVRDTGYTF
-	TRBV11-2	12	TRBJ2-1	-	TGTGCCAGCAGCTTAGCGAGGAGTGAGCAGTTCTTC	CASSLARSEQFF
-	TRBV29-1	14	TRBJ2-1	TRBD2	TGCAGCGGTGTAGCGGGAGGGTTCTACAATGAGCAGTTCTTC	CSGVAGGFYNEQFF
-	TRBV6-5	15	TRBJ2-1	-	TGTGCCAGCAGTTACTGGAGGGGCGCAGGGGATGAGCAGTTCTTC	CASSYWRGAGDEQFF
-	TRBV7-6	17	TRBJ1-6	TRBD1	TGTGCCAGCAGCTTAGCGTTATATCAGGGGGTTAATTCACCCCTCCACTTT	CASSLALYQGVNSPLHF
-	TRBV5-1	13	TRBJ2-2	-	TGCGCCAGCAGCTACGAGGATTCCGGGGAGCTGTTTTTT	CASSYEDSGELFF
-	TRBV4-1	18	TRBJ2-1	-	TGCGCCAGCAGCCAAGATCCCCTCCCGGGACTCCCGTACAATGAGCAGTTCTTC	CASSQDPLPGLPYNEQFF
-	TRBV7-3	15	TRBJ1-2	-	TGTGCCAGCAGCTTAACGAGAGACATCCACTATGGCTACACCTTC	CASSLTRDIHYGYTF
-	TRBV10-3	14	TRBJ2-7	TRBD1	TGTGCCATCAGTGAACGAGGACAGGGTCTCGAGCAGTACTTC	CAISERGQGLEQYF
-	TRBV7-3	15	TRBJ1-2	TRBD1	TGTGCCAGCAGCTTCGCGGGACAGGGGTTATATGGCTACACCTTC	CASSFAGQGLYGYTF
-	TRBV7-2	12	TRBJ1-2	-	TGTGCCAGCAGCTGGACAAACTATGGCTACACCTTC	CASSWTNYGYTF
-	TRBV4-1	19	TRBJ2-3	-	TGCGCCAGCAGCCAAGTCCTCCGAGGGCCGGGGTACAAGCGGGATACGCAGTATTTT	CASSQVLRGPGYKRDTQYF
-	TRBV18	15	TRBJ2-5	-	TGTGCCAGCTCACCACCACAGGGTGGAGGGGAGACCCAGTACTTC	CASSPPQGGGETQYF